The source of this T cell receptor (beta chain) is a study of blood T cell repertoires in COVID-19. Turning to the study itself: Spain, Italy and the United States supplied samples that represented acute and convalescent COVID-19.

This CDR3 has 14 residues. CDR1 MDHEN and CDR2 SYDVKM come from the germline V gene. V lost 4 bases, J lost 2 bases, and 12 bases lay in between. Profiled with immunoSEQ multiplex PCR; TCRdb holds only in-frame clones, not every one. The table lists roughly 250,000 clones, 88% of them singletons. The chain employs TRBV28 and TRBJ2-7; D remains unclear. The clonotype comes from a woman in her thirties or forties who had recovered from COVID-19. Sequencing was carried out using peripheral blood. The CDR3 reads CASSSLSVTYEQYF. The CDR3 region has the DNA TGTGCCAGCAGTTCCCTCTCCGTAACCTACGAGCAGTACTTC.